Listed here are 9 T cell receptor beta chains from one sample, sequenced in a study of OX40 agonist ivuxolimab in advanced cancers. Clones were read by immunoSEQ multiplex PCR, and TCRdb kept only the in-frame ones, dropping some. The table includes about 77,000 clones, 83% detected once. Here the sequenced sample was CD4+ or CD8+ T cells sorted from blood, taken in a trial of the OX40 agonist ivuxolimab. The origin of the receptors is an adult with an advanced solid tumor such as melanoma, head and neck, liver or kidney cancer.

V and J are TRBV4-1 and TRBJ1-1; maybe TRBD1 (6 bases). Germline V gives CDR1 MGHRA, CDR2 YSYEKL. The germline V and J ends were trimmed by 4 bases and 0 bases, with 12 bases remaining between them. This CDR3 comprises 15 residues. CDR3 sequence (DNA): TGCGCCAGCAGCCCCTTCGGGGGCTTGAACACTGAAGCTTTCTTT. Amino acids: CASSPFGGLNTEAFF.

Only one count was recorded for this clone. This sequence joins TRBV30 and TRBJ1-2, with a tentative D call TRBD1 (5 bases). The CDR3 contains 13 residues. Germline lookup yields CDR1 GTSNPN and CDR2 SVGIG (reference sequence). The V end was cut by 4 bases, the J end by 2 bases, with 11 bases between. This CDR3 is CAWKTDKNYGYTF. The CDR3 DNA is TGTGCCTGGAAAACGGACAAAAACTATGGCTACACCTTC. The full variable domain, in which reference TRBV30 and TRBJ1-2 provide the parts outside the CDR3, is SQTIHQWPATLVQPVGSPLSLECTVEGTSNPNLYWYRQAAGRGLQLLFYSVGIGQISSEVPQNLSASRPQDRQFILSSKKLLLSDSGFYLCAWKTDKNYGYTFGSGTRLTVV.

The CDR3 loop is CASSLIHSGGSSQYF. As DNA, the CDR3 is TGTGCCAGCAGCTTAATACATAGCGGGGGTTCCTCCCAGTACTTC. The chain has TRBV7-7 and TRBJ2-5, with TRBD2 matching over 9 bases. V shed 2 bases, J shed 9 bases, and the junction held 10 bases outside the gene matches. The CDR3 loop spans 15 amino acids. Germline-derived CDR1 and CDR2 are SSHAT and FNYEAQ (reference sequence).

The V call is TRBV5-6, the J call TRBJ2-5, with D perhaps matching TRBD1 or TRBD2 (7 bases each). Germline V CDR1 and CDR2: SGHDT, YYEEEE. Trimming removed 4 bases from V and 4 bases from J, with 14 bases in between. CDR3 length: 14 amino acids. The CDR3: CASSNQGGRETQYF. The CDR3, as DNA: TGTGCCAGCAGCAACCAGGGGGGGCGAGAGACCCAGTACTTC.

This sequence joins TRBV11-2 and TRBJ2-6; tentatively, D is TRBD1 (5 bases). Germline-derived CDR1 and CDR2 are SGHAT and FQNNGV. The CDR3 spans 17 residues. Trimming shortened V by 0 bases and J by 1 base, and 10 bases separated the two germline ends. The CDR3 reads CASSLDLRDSGANVLTF. The CDR3 DNA reads TGTGCCAGCAGCTTAGATCTCAGGGATTCTGGGGCCAACGTCCTGACTTTC.

The chain recombines TRBV19 with TRBJ2-1, with 7 bases identical to TRBD1. Germline CDR1 and CDR2: LNHDA and SQIVND (reference sequence). After removal of 4 bases from V and 3 bases from J, the junction contained 6 bases not matched to a gene. This CDR3 has 15 amino acids. DNA of the CDR3: TGTGCCAGTAGTAGAGGGACAGCCGTCTACAATGAGCAGTTCTTC. Amino acids: CASSRGTAVYNEQFF.

This clone was recorded a few times. V is TRBV7-6 and J is TRBJ2-7, with TRBD1 identical over 10 bases. V lost 5 bases, J lost 5 bases, and 18 bases stayed unmatched. The CDR3 consists of 18 residues. Germline-derived CDR1 and CDR2 are SGHVS and FNYEAQ. The CDR3 DNA reads as TGTGCCAGCAGCGCCGGCCTCGATCCGGGACAGGGGACCCACGAGCAGTACTTC. It is translated as CASSAGLDPGQGTHEQYF.

This chain's CDR3 is CASSLRGDRTEAFF. CDR3 DNA: TGTGCCAGCAGCTTAAGAGGGGATCGGACTGAAGCTTTCTTT. This sequence joins TRBV7-2 and TRBJ1-1; tentative D call: TRBD1 (5 bases). Germline V gives CDR1 SGHTA, CDR2 FQGNSA. The length of the CDR3 is 14 residues. V was trimmed by 2 bases and J by 5 bases, leaving 12 bases between them.

The genes are TRBV6-1 and TRBJ2-5; no clear D gene. There are 11 residues in the CDR3. V lost 5 bases, J lost 5 bases, and 6 bases lay in between. CDR1 is MNHNS, CDR2 SASEGT, per germline. The CDR3 DNA is TGTGCCAGCAGTCATGAGGAGACCCAGTACTTC. This encodes CASSHEETQYF.